The 29 T cell receptor beta chains given below trace back to one sample, sequenced in a study of quantifying T cell responses using KT2 cells. Looking at the study overall: RNA was reverse transcribed with TCR alpha and beta constant-region primers.

A single-stranded UMI oligo with SP2 sequence was ligated to cDNA 3' ends. The first PCR ran approximately 4 cycles with an equimolar RC1.1 and RC1.2 beta primer mix. MiXCR, applied by TCRdb to the UMI-ligation and nested PCR reads, yields one record per CDR3 protein. The data contain tens of thousands of distinct CDR3 sequences, roughly 10% of them singletons. Sequencing was carried out using PBMCs spiked with cells of the T cell clone KT2. The source of these receptors is a human donor.

J is TRBJ1-2 and V is TRBV9, with D perhaps TRBD1 (5 bases). Germline V gene sequence: CDR1 SGDLS, CDR2 YYNGEE. The CDR3 runs to 15 residues. The V gene lost 0 bases and the J gene lost 5 bases, with 14 bases spanning the gap. The CDR3 loop is CASSVASGTAYGYTF. Here the CDR3 DNA reads TGTGCCAGCAGCGTAGCGTCTGGGACTGCGTATGGCTACACCTTC.

This clonotype was seen ten or more times. The chain has TRBV4-1 and TRBJ2-7; 11 bases fit TRBD2. V was pared by 3 bases and J by 4 bases, with 8 bases of the junction left unmatched. The CDR3 runs to 16 residues. Per germline, CDR1 MGHRA and CDR2 YSYEKL. The CDR3 DNA sequence: TGCGCCAGCAGCCAGGCGGGACTAGCGGCACCGTACGAGCAGTACTTC. Protein: CASSQAGLAAPYEQYF.

The chain employs TRBV14 and TRBJ2-2; D is perhaps TRBD1 (5 bases). Looked up from germline, CDR1 is SGHDN and CDR2 is FVKESK. This CDR3 region has 15 residues. V was trimmed by 2 bases and J by 7 bases, leaving 14 bases between them. Here the CDR3 DNA reads TGTGCCAGCAGCCAACTGGGGCCCCGAATCGGGGAGCTGTTTTTT. This gives the protein CASSQLGPRIGELFF.

This clonotype was seen a few times. This sequence joins TRBV2 and TRBJ2-5; 11 bases are a match to TRBD2. The CDR3 is made up of 16 amino acids. Germline values: CDR1 SNHLY, CDR2 FYNNEI. The V segment lost 4 bases and the J segment 2 bases; nucleotides outside the gene matches: 6. CDR3 sequence (DNA): TGTGCCAGCAGTGTCCGACTAGCGGGGACACAAGAGACCCAGTACTTC. Translating gives CASSVRLAGTQETQYF.

This clonotype was counted only a few times. The gene calls are TRBV11-2 and TRBJ2-1; D remains ambiguous. Germline V gene sequence: CDR1 SGHAT, CDR2 FQNNGV. This CDR3 has 15 amino acids. Trimming pared 5 bases from V and 2 bases from J, leaving 13 bases between. The CDR3 region is CASSATLSAYNEQFF. CDR3 in DNA: TGTGCCAGCAGCGCAACCTTGAGTGCCTACAATGAGCAGTTCTTC.

This clonotype was picked up a small number of times. The chain carries TRBV12-3 or TRBV12-4 and TRBJ2-5; D possibly corresponds to TRBD2 (6 bases). This CDR3 has 14 amino acids. V dropped 3 bases and J dropped 3 bases, with 11 bases sitting between them. The CDR3 DNA reads TGTGCCAGCAGTTTCCGCGGAGGGGAAGAGACCCAGTACTTC. Its translation is CASSFRGGEETQYF.

CDR3 DNA sequence: TGTGCCAGCTCACCATTCCTACAAGAGACCCAGTACTTC. Translation gives CASSPFLQETQYF. This chain connects TRBV18 to TRBJ2-5; D is undetermined. The CDR3 has 13 amino acids. Germline V gene lookup returns CDR1 KGHSH and CDR2 LQKENI. V gave up 2 bases and J gave up 2 bases, with 6 bases separating them.

This clonotype was counted many times. The chain uses TRBV4-1 and TRBJ1-1, with TRBD1 as a possible D gene (5 bases). The germline V gene encodes CDR1 MGHRA and CDR2 YSYEKL. The V end lost 1 base, the J end lost 0 bases, and 12 bases lay between the germline ends. The length of the CDR3 is 16 residues. The CDR3 sequence is CASSQGFRALNTEAFF. CDR3 bases: TGCGCCAGCAGCCAAGGATTCAGGGCCTTGAACACTGAAGCTTTCTTT.

V is TRBV13 and J is TRBJ2-3; tentatively, D is TRBD2 (5 bases). This CDR3 is 14 amino acids long. Trimming removed 11 bases from V and 0 bases from J, with 15 bases in between. Looked up from germline, CDR1 is PRHDT and CDR2 is FYEKMQ (reference sequence). CDR3: CASSRRGSTDTQYF. Here the CDR3 DNA reads TGTGCCTCGAGTCGACGGGGAAGCACAGATACGCAGTATTTT.

This clonotype was seen a handful of times. V gene TRBV5-6 combines with J gene TRBJ2-7, with TRBD2 matching 11 bases. Per germline, CDR1 SGHDT and CDR2 YYEEEE. The CDR3 runs 16 residues. With 4 bases clipped from V and 6 bases from J, the junction kept 12 bases outside the gene matches. CDR3 in DNA: TGTGCCAGCAGCCCGAGACTAGCGGGGCTAAAAGTCGAGCAGTACTTC. Its protein product is CASSPRLAGLKVEQYF.

This sequence joins TRBV2 and TRBJ2-7, with D maybe TRBD2 (6 bases). The CDR3 is 14 amino acids. CDR1 SNHLY and CDR2 FYNNEI come from the germline V gene. The V end was cut by 3 bases, the J end by 4 bases, with 13 bases between. This CDR3 is CASSEEGIQYEQYF. CDR3 DNA sequence: TGTGCCAGCAGTGAGGAGGGGATCCAATACGAGCAGTACTTC.

The chain couples TRBV18 to TRBJ2-5; 7 positions match TRBD1. Germline CDR1 is KGHSH and CDR2 is LQKENI. The CDR3 is 14 amino acids. J was trimmed by 4 bases and V by 2 bases; bases with no gene match: 4. The CDR3 here is CASSPTGARETQYF. CDR3 in DNA: TGTGCCAGCTCACCAACAGGGGCACGAGAGACCCAGTACTTC.

This clonotype showed up many times. The J gene is TRBJ2-3, the V gene TRBV20-1; no reliable D call. This CDR3 region has 11 residues. V shed 6 bases and J shed 2 bases, with 6 bases lying between them. CDR1 and CDR2 from the germline V gene are DFQATT and SNEGSKA (reference sequence). CDR3 amino acids: CSAAATDTQYF. Here the CDR3 DNA reads TGCAGTGCGGCGGCCACAGATACGCAGTATTTT.

The J gene is TRBJ2-4, the V gene TRBV10-3; tentative D call: TRBD2 (6 bases). Per the germline V gene, CDR1 is ENHRY and CDR2 is SYGVKD. The CDR3 consists of 16 residues. The germline V and J ends were trimmed by 2 bases and 0 bases, with 11 bases remaining between them. Here the CDR3 reads CAISEEPGLAKNIQYF. For the CDR3, the DNA is TGTGCCATCAGTGAGGAACCGGGACTAGCCAAAAACATTCAGTACTTC.

The chain is built from TRBV27 and TRBJ1-1, with D tentatively TRBD1 (5 bases). Germline V gene data show CDR1 as MNHEY and CDR2 as SMNVEV (reference sequence). This CDR3 has 13 residues. The ends were cut back, 5 bases at V and 7 bases at J, with 14 bases in the middle. DNA for the CDR3: TGTGCCAGCAGTCAGGGCGGCGGTGTTGAAGCTTTCTTT. Its protein product is CASSQGGGVEAFF.

This clonotype has at least ten counts. V gene TRBV7-9 combines with J gene TRBJ2-3, with 8 bases identical to TRBD2. Germline values: CDR1 SEHNR, CDR2 FQNEAQ (reference sequence). Trimming took 1 base from V and 5 from J; bases not matched to a gene: 2. The CDR3 totals 14 residues. In DNA, the CDR3 is TGTGCCAGCAGCTTAGGAGCGGGAGTAGATACGCAGTATTTT. Its protein product is CASSLGAGVDTQYF.

This clonotype was detected a few times. This chain links TRBV11-2 with TRBJ2-7, with TRBD1 matching over 11 bases. Germline V gene lookup returns CDR1 SGHAT and CDR2 FQNNGV. V lost 4 bases and J lost 3; bases outside the gene matches: 5. The CDR3 is 15 amino acids. CDR3: CASSSGTGGFYEQYF. The CDR3 coding sequence is TGTGCCAGCAGCTCCGGGACAGGGGGGTTCTACGAGCAGTACTTC.

This clonotype appeared a few times. The chain has TRBV6-4 and TRBJ1-1; weak D call: TRBD1 (5 bases). CDR1 and CDR2 (germline): MRHNA, SNTAGT. Trimming left V 6 bases short and J 1 base short, with 9 bases between. The CDR3 is made up of 13 amino acids. The CDR3 region has the DNA TGTGCCAGCAGCCGAACAGGGAACACTGAAGCTTTCTTT. Encoded protein: CASSRTGNTEAFF.

This clonotype was detected many times. V gene TRBV7-9 combines with J gene TRBJ2-1; no reliable D call. This CDR3 has 19 residues. V dropped 5 bases and J dropped 0 bases, with 23 bases sitting between them. Germline V gene lookup returns CDR1 SEHNR and CDR2 FQNEAQ (reference sequence). The CDR3 bases are TGTGCCAGCAGCACACTTCAACAGCGTCCTAAGTTCTCCTACAATGAGCAGTTCTTC. Its translation is CASSTLQQRPKFSYNEQFF.

The chain joins TRBV9 to TRBJ2-5; 7 positions agree with TRBD1. Trimming removed 0 bases from V and 1 base from J; junction bases left unmatched: 9. The CDR3 spans 17 residues. Germline V gene sequence: CDR1 SGDLS, CDR2 YYNGEE. Here the CDR3 reads CASSVVPLGGGQETQYF. The CDR3 DNA follows: TGTGCCAGCAGCGTAGTGCCTTTAGGGGGCGGCCAAGAGACCCAGTACTTC.

The sample holds many counts of this clonotype. The chain uses TRBV14 and TRBJ2-1; 7 positions match TRBD2. The CDR3 runs 13 residues. Trimming at V came to 4 bases and at J to 7 bases, leaving 4 bases not matched to a gene. The germline V gene encodes CDR1 SGHDN and CDR2 FVKESK. The CDR3 sequence: CASSRRGSNEQFF. CDR3 in DNA: TGTGCCAGCAGCCGGCGGGGGAGTAATGAGCAGTTCTTC.

The chain couples TRBV7-2 to TRBJ2-7; TRBD1 aligns across 11 bases. Trimming removed 1 base from V and 3 bases from J; junction bases left unmatched: 11. Germline-derived CDR1 and CDR2 are SGHTA and FQGNSA. The CDR3 spans 18 residues. CDR3 DNA: TGTGCCAGCAGCTTAGGCCGTACCGGGACAGGGGGAATCTACGAGCAGTACTTC. It yields the protein CASSLGRTGTGGIYEQYF.

This sequence joins TRBV3-1 and TRBJ2-1, with TRBD2 matching 8 bases. Germline loops: CDR1 LGHDT, CDR2 YNNKEL (reference sequence). After removal of 6 bases from V and 7 bases from J, the junction contained 14 bases not matched to a gene. The CDR3 sequence is 16 residues long. As DNA, the CDR3 is TGTGCCAGCAGTCCCTGGCGGGAGGCACGTAGGAATGAGCAGTTCTTC. Amino acid sequence: CASSPWREARRNEQFF.

This clonotype was detected a few times. The chain links TRBV2 to TRBJ1-1; D uncertain. This CDR3 region has 13 residues. Germline V gene lookup returns CDR1 SNHLY and CDR2 FYNNEI. The V end was cut by 10 bases, the J end by 5 bases, with 17 bases between. CDR3 sequence reads: CAILTWGNTEAFF. The CDR3 DNA is TGTGCCATCCTCACTTGGGGTAATACTGAAGCTTTCTTT.

This clonotype was seen repeatedly, ten times or more. The chain joins TRBV2 to TRBJ2-1; D is ambiguous. There are 17 residues in the CDR3. V was shortened by 2 bases and J by 0 bases, with 14 bases between the two germline ends. The germline V gene encodes CDR1 SNHLY and CDR2 FYNNEI. This CDR3 is CASSEFVLKTSYNEQFF. CDR3 nucleotides: TGTGCCAGCAGTGAATTTGTACTTAAGACCTCCTACAATGAGCAGTTCTTC. Supplemented by reference TRBV2 and TRBJ2-1, the full variable domain reads EPEVTQTPSHQVTQMGQEVILRCVPISNHLYFYWYRQILGQKVEFLVSFYNNEISEKSEIFDDQFSVERPDGSNFTLKIRSTKLEDSAMYFCASSEFVLKTSYNEQFFGPGTRLTVL.

The V gene is TRBV12-3 or TRBV12-4, the J gene TRBJ2-1; D is unclear. This CDR3 has 12 residues. V dropped 5 bases and J dropped 6 bases, with 8 bases sitting between them. The CDR3 is CASSTLFNEQFF. DNA of the CDR3: TGTGCCAGCAGTACTCTGTTCAATGAGCAGTTCTTC.

This clonotype came up many times. The chain has TRBV30 and TRBJ1-2; the D is unclear. Trimming removed 4 bases from V and 2 bases from J, with 14 bases in between. The CDR3 loop spans 14 amino acids. Germline V gene data show CDR1 as GTSNPN and CDR2 as SVGIG (reference sequence). CDR3 nucleotide sequence: TGTGCCTGGAATCTCTCCCCGAGGAACTATGGCTACACCTTC. It codes for CAWNLSPRNYGYTF.

This clonotype has only a few counts. The chain recombines TRBV5-1 with TRBJ2-1, with D possibly TRBD1 on 6 matching bases. Trimming left V 6 bases short and J 7 bases short, with 17 bases between. The CDR3 runs to 14 residues. Per the germline V gene, CDR1 is SGHRS and CDR2 is YFSETQ. Written as DNA, the CDR3 is TGCGCCAGCAACCCCGCCCTAACAGGGAATGAGCAGTTCTTC. Protein: CASNPALTGNEQFF.

This clonotype was found a few times. The chain combines TRBV20-1 with TRBJ1-1; no definite D call. The CDR3 has 14 amino acids. The germline V gene has CDR1 DFQATT and CDR2 SNEGSKA (reference sequence). V was clipped by 6 bases and J by 0 bases, with 14 bases between them. In nucleotides, the CDR3 is TGCAGTGCCCCCCTGGTTGGGGTGAACACTGAAGCTTTCTTT. Translation gives CSAPLVGVNTEAFF.